Listed here are 27 T cell receptor beta chains from one sample, sequenced in a study of cytomegalovirus exposure and HLA in healthy donors. The primer mix had 60 Vbeta and 13 Jbeta primers. Only in-frame clones appear in the TCRdb table, and some are missing; sequencing was by immunoSEQ multiplex PCR. The table lists around 120,000 clones, roughly 80% of them singletons. The source material was PBMCs. These receptors were collected from a middle-aged man in good health and CMV-seronegative.

The rearrangement uses TRBV18 and TRBJ2-5; D perhaps matches TRBD2 (6 bases). V lost 4 bases, J lost 3 bases, and 9 bases lay in between. This CDR3 is 13 amino acids long. Germline values: CDR1 KGHSH, CDR2 LQKENI. CDR3 protein: CASSQGTEETQYF. The DNA of the CDR3 is TGTGCCAGCTCACAGGGGACTGAAGAGACCCAGTACTTC.

V usage is TRBV10-3 and J usage is TRBJ2-5; D is perhaps TRBD1 (6 bases). The J call may be mistaken, given a closer DNA end match to TRBJ2-7. This CDR3 is 17 amino acids long. Germline V gene sequence: CDR1 ENHRY, CDR2 SYGVKD. The CDR3 sequence: CAISESRGHLAAYEQYF. CDR3 DNA: TGTGCCATCAGTGAGTCTCGGGGACATCTCGCGGCCTACGAGCAGTACTTC.

This rearrangement joins TRBV2 to TRBJ1-6; 10 bases are a match to TRBD1. J was trimmed by 9 bases and V by 0 bases; bases with no gene match: 2. CDR1 SNHLY and CDR2 FYNNEI come from the germline V gene. The CDR3 covers 15 residues. CDR3 sequence: CASSEAGQGSSPLHF. CDR3 nucleotide sequence: TGTGCCAGCAGTGAAGCGGGACAGGGGTCTTCACCCCTCCACTTT.

V usage is TRBV21-1 and J usage is TRBJ1-6. TRBV21-1 is designated a pseudogene. CDR3 size: 15 residues. The CDR3 loop is CASSKRRGGNSPLHF. DNA of the CDR3: TGTGCCAGCAGCAAACGTCGAGGAGGGAATTCACCCCTCCACTTT.

This chain links TRBV5-6 with TRBJ1-6; no definite D call. Germline V CDR1 and CDR2: SGHDT, YYEEEE. The V end was cut by 2 bases, the J end by 11 bases, with 17 bases between. The CDR3 loop spans 15 amino acids. In nucleotides, the CDR3 is TGTGCCAGCAGCTTCGGAGTAATGAACTTTACACCCCTCCACTTT. This sequence encodes CASSFGVMNFTPLHF.

This rearrangement joins TRBV9 to TRBJ2-5, with 13 nucleotides matching TRBD2. The CDR3 runs to 17 residues. V gave up 0 bases and J gave up 5 bases; unmatched junction bases: 7. The germline V gene encodes CDR1 SGDLS and CDR2 YYNGEE. The CDR3 DNA follows: TGTGCCAGCAGCGTAGGGGGACTAGCGGGACTCGGGGAGACCCAGTACTTC. Its protein is CASSVGGLAGLGETQYF.

This rearrangement joins TRBV4-3 to TRBJ2-7; tentative D call: TRBD2 (5 bases). Germline CDR1 reads LGHNA; CDR2 reads YSLEER. V lost 0 bases and J lost 3, with 9 bases in between. The CDR3 spans 14 residues. The CDR3 protein is CASSQDMRDYEQYF. The CDR3 DNA reads TGCGCCAGCAGCCAAGATATGAGGGACTACGAGCAGTACTTC.

This chain joins TRBV7-9 and TRBJ2-7, with D hard to call. V was cut by 5 bases and J by 4 bases, with 15 bases left in between. The germline gives CDR1 SEHNR, CDR2 FQNEAQ (reference sequence). The CDR3 extends over 14 amino acids. DNA for the CDR3: TGTGCCAGCAGCCCGGGTGGAACGGGTTACGAGCAGTACTTC. Protein: CASSPGGTGYEQYF. Variable domain in full (rest from reference TRBV7-9 and TRBJ2-7): DTGVSQNPRHKITKRGQNVTFRCDPISEHNRLYWYRQTLGQGPEFLTYFQNEAQLEKSRLLSDRFSAERPKGSFSTLEIQRTEQGDSAMYLCASSPGGTGYEQYFGPGTRLTVT.

The chain has TRBV20-1 and TRBJ1-2; D is uncertain. This CDR3 contains 9 residues. Germline CDR1 is DFQATT and CDR2 is SNEGSKA (reference sequence). CDR3 sequence: CTAIGGYTF. CDR3 bases: TGCACCGCTATCGGGGGCTACACCTTC.

This clone occurred once. The rearrangement uses TRBV7-2 and TRBJ2-3; weak D call: TRBD2 (5 bases). Trimming removed 2 bases from V and 9 bases from J, with 12 bases in between. CDR3 length: 13 residues. Germline loops: CDR1 SGHTA, CDR2 FQGNSA. This chain's CDR3 is CASSLNSEVTQYF. In nucleotides, the CDR3 is TGTGCCAGCAGCTTAAACTCGGAGGTAACGCAGTATTTT.

Note on this clone: One end of the junction does not line up with germline, which may come from a read error. The CDR3 DNA sequence: TGTGCCAGTAGTTTAGACGGGACTAACTATGGCTACACCTTC. Protein: CASSLDGTNYGYTF. V is TRBV19 and J is TRBJ1-2; D gene unclear. There are 14 residues in the CDR3. Germline assignment: CDR1 LNHDA and CDR2 SQIVND (reference sequence). Full variable domain (remainder filled in from reference TRBV19 and TRBJ1-2): DGGITQSPKYLFRKEGQNVTLSCEQNLNHDAMYWYRQDPGQGLRLIYYSQIVNDFQKGDIAEGYSVSREKKESFPLTVTSAQKNPTAFYLCASSLDGTNYGYTFGSGTRLTVV.

V is TRBV25-1 and J is TRBJ2-7, with 9 bases fitting TRBD1. Trimming removed 3 bases from V and 4 bases from J; junction bases left unmatched: 7. The germline V gene has CDR1 MGHDK and CDR2 SYGVNS. This CDR3 spans 15 amino acids. The CDR3 bases are TGTGCCAGCAGTGATCCGGGACAGGGTCTATACGAGCAGTACTTC. It encodes CASSDPGQGLYEQYF.

V gene TRBV7-2 combines with J gene TRBJ2-1; TRBD2 might be the D (5 bases). Germline V gene sequence: CDR1 SGHTA, CDR2 FQGNSA. The CDR3 totals 16 residues. The V gene lost 4 bases and the J gene lost 10 bases, with 23 bases spanning the gap. The DNA for the CDR3 is TGTGCCAGCAGCTCCGACTACCGTCGGCTACAATTCGAGCAGTTCTTC. Translation gives CASSSDYRRLQFEQFF.

This chain uses TRBV7-2 with TRBJ2-3; TRBD1 is a possible D gene (5 bases). The germline V gene encodes CDR1 SGHTA and CDR2 FQGNSA. The CDR3 consists of 11 residues. Trimming took 5 bases from V and 10 from J, leaving 10 bases between them. The CDR3: CASSPGIAQYF. In DNA form, the CDR3 reads TGTGCCAGCAGCCCAGGGATCGCGCAGTATTTT.

Notes on this clone: The junction does not match germline at one end; this may be a read error. The CDR3 spells CASSQVFRGTPSF. CDR3 nucleotide sequence: TGCGCCAGCAGCCAAGTCTTCAGAGGGACACCGTCCTTT. The chain joins TRBV4-3 to TRBJ1-1; D is perhaps TRBD1 (6 bases). Germline V gene lookup returns CDR1 LGHNA and CDR2 YSLEER. This CDR3 has 13 residues.

With regard to this clone: Sequence at one end of the junction differs from germline and may be a read error. V usage is TRBV2 and J usage is TRBJ2-7; TRBD1 matches 7 bases. The CDR3 totals 13 residues. Germline V gives CDR1 SNHLY, CDR2 FYNNEI. The DNA for the CDR3 is TGTGCCAGCAGGGAAGGGGACAGCTACGAGCAGTACTTC. Translated, it gives CASREGDSYEQYF.

The chain couples TRBV28 to TRBJ1-5, with a possible D match to TRBD1 (6 bases). V was clipped by 5 bases and J by 1 base, with 6 bases between them. The CDR3 runs 13 residues. The V gene's germline CDR1 is MDHEN and CDR2 SYDVKM. CDR3 in DNA: TGTGCCAGCAGTACAGGGAGCAATCAGCCCCAGCATTTT. Translated, it gives CASSTGSNQPQHF.

J is TRBJ2-1 and V is TRBV6-5; D unresolved. V was pared by 6 bases and J by 0 bases, with 12 bases between. The germline gives CDR1 MNHEY, CDR2 SVGAGI. The CDR3 contains 15 residues. The CDR3 sequence: CASRPVPSSYNEQFF. The CDR3 DNA reads TGTGCCAGCAGACCCGTACCTAGCTCCTACAATGAGCAGTTCTTC.

The chain combines TRBV19 with TRBJ2-7; TRBD2 might be the D (5 bases). The V gene lost 4 bases and the J gene lost 5 bases, with 9 bases spanning the gap. Per germline, CDR1 LNHDA and CDR2 SQIVND (reference sequence). CDR3 size: 12 residues. CDR3 sequence (DNA): TGTGCCAGTAGTAGGACTCTCGACGAGCAGTACTTC. Translated: CASSRTLDEQYF.

The chain joins TRBV25-1 to TRBJ1-2, with TRBD1 identical over 11 bases. Germline values: CDR1 MGHDK, CDR2 SYGVNS. Trimming at V came to 2 bases and at J to 8 bases, leaving 10 bases not matched to a gene. CDR3 length equals 16 residues. CDR3 region: CASSEIMGTGGEGYTF. For the CDR3, the DNA is TGTGCCAGCAGTGAAATAATGGGGACAGGGGGAGAAGGCTACACCTTC.

V and J are TRBV5-1 and TRBJ1-6; possible D gene TRBD1, 5 bases. Germline CDR1 and CDR2: SGHRS and YFSETQ. Trimming took off 4 bases at V and 11 bases at J, with 16 bases between the two ends. This CDR3 region has 14 residues. CDR3 sequence (DNA): TGCGCCAGCAGCCGGGGGGGGGAAGCGGCACCCCTCCACTTT. Translated, it gives CASSRGGEAAPLHF.

This chain joins TRBV5-4 and TRBJ2-7; 7 bases align to TRBD2. CDR1 SGHNT and CDR2 YYREEE come from the germline V gene (reference sequence). V shed 5 bases, J shed 4 bases, and the junction held 12 bases outside the gene matches. The CDR3 totals 15 residues. The CDR3: CASSREVGRLYEQYF. In DNA form, the CDR3 reads TGTGCCAGCAGTCGGGAGGTGGGCAGATTATACGAGCAGTACTTC.

The sample holds one count of this clone. This chain links TRBV7-3 with TRBJ1-1, with 8 bases matching TRBD1. The CDR3 runs to 14 residues. Germline values: CDR1 SGHTA, CDR2 FQGTGA. V dropped 4 bases and J dropped 6; count of bases not matched to a gene: 7. Written as DNA, the CDR3 is TGTGCCAGCAGCTCTCGGACAGGGAGGGCTGAAGCTTTCTTT. It translates to CASSSRTGRAEAFF.

The sample holds a few counts of this clone. Its ends do not fully match the called genes, so a read error is possible. CDR3 sequence (DNA): TGTGCCAGCAGCCAAGGGGCCTCTAGCGTGGCCTCTAAGATCTTC. Translating it yields CASSQGASSVASKIF. This sequence joins TRBV4-2 and TRBJ2-1; TRBD2 might be the D (6 bases). This CDR3 spans 15 amino acids. CDR1 and CDR2 (germline): LGHNA, YNFKEQ.

The V and J genes are TRBV19 and TRBJ2-5; D perhaps matches TRBD2 (6 bases). CDR3 length: 13 amino acids. The V gene's germline CDR1 is LNHDA and CDR2 SQIVND (reference sequence). The V end lost 5 bases, the J end lost 3 bases, and 10 bases lay between the germline ends. CDR3 nucleotide sequence: TGTGCCAGTAGTGCCCGGGAGAAAGAGACCCAGTACTTC. This codes for CASSAREKETQYF.

The CDR3 nucleotides are TGTGCCAGCAGCGTAGGAGAGGGATCCGGGGCCAACGTCCTGACTTTC. Encoded protein: CASSVGEGSGANVLTF. This rearrangement joins TRBV9 to TRBJ2-6, with D perhaps TRBD2 (5 bases). V was pared by 0 bases and J by 4 bases, with 11 bases between. Germline CDR1 and CDR2: SGDLS and YYNGEE. The CDR3 covers 16 residues.

V gene TRBV5-4 combines with J gene TRBJ1-2; D is ambiguous. CDR1 SGHNT and CDR2 YYREEE come from the germline V gene (reference sequence). CDR3 length: 13 residues. The V and J ends lost 1 base and 3 bases respectively, with 7 bases between them. The CDR3 loop is CASSLSGYYGYTF. The DNA of the CDR3 is TGTGCCAGCAGCTTGAGCGGGTACTATGGCTACACCTTC. The full variable domain, completed using reference TRBV5-4 and TRBJ1-2, is ETGVTQSPTHLIKTRGQQVTLRCSSQSGHNTVSWYQQALGQGPQFIFQYYREEENGRGNFPPRFSGLQFPNYSSELNVNALELDDSALYLCASSLSGYYGYTFGSGTRLTVV.